This is a list of T cell receptor beta chains from one sample in a study of T cell repertoires in cytomegalovirus infection. No antigen has been identified for these receptors. TCRdb used MiXCR to reprocess the reads, holding one entry per CDR3 protein. The sample holds some 130,000 distinct CDR3 sequences, 20% to 30% seen once. The sequenced material came from PBMCs, sequenced either directly or after in vitro stimulation (not recorded which). The receptors shown here come from a human donor in good health (CMV status not recorded). Some clones in this sample may be carry-over from other donors' samples. The CDR3 runs from the conserved cysteine through the conserved F or W. Fields, in order: CDR3 protein, CDR3 DNA, clone size, D gene, J gene, CDR3 length, V gene. A D gene is named only where the DNA matches it firmly. Size is omitted from some rows. Given values are once, few, many or a class for expanded clones.

CDR3aa: CASSTSGSGNTIYF
CDR3nt: TGTGCCAGCAGCACCTCAGGGTCTGGAAACACCATATATTTT
abundance: few
d_gene: -
j_gene: TRBJ1-3
len: 14
v_gene: TRBV12-3/TRBV12-4

CDR3aa: CASSKDPGAEQFF
CDR3nt: TGTGCCAGCAGCAAAGATCCAGGGGCTGAGCAGTTCTTC
abundance: few
d_gene: -
j_gene: TRBJ2-1
len: 13
v_gene: TRBV12-3/TRBV12-4

CDR3aa: CASSTRQAYEQYF
CDR3nt: TGTGCCAGCAGTACTAGGCAGGCCTACGAGCAGTACTTC
abundance: few
d_gene: -
j_gene: TRBJ2-7
len: 13
v_gene: TRBV6-1

CDR3aa: CAWSGNTIYF
CDR3nt: TGTGCCTGGAGTGGAAACACCATATATTTT
abundance: once
d_gene: -
j_gene: TRBJ1-3
len: 10
v_gene: TRBV30

CDR3aa: CASSSKREGSYNEQFF
CDR3nt: TGTGCCAGCAGTTCTAAGCGGGAGGGGTCTTACAATGAGCAGTTCTTC
abundance: few
d_gene: TRBD2
j_gene: TRBJ2-1
len: 16
v_gene: TRBV6-6

CDR3aa: CATSPVGAHGYTF
CDR3nt: TGTGCCACCTCCCCGGTAGGGGCACATGGCTACACCTTC
abundance: -
d_gene: -
j_gene: TRBJ1-2
len: 13
v_gene: TRBV15

CDR3aa: CSARAEEGWYNEQFF
CDR3nt: TGCAGTGCTAGGGCCGAAGAGGGTTGGTACAATGAGCAGTTCTTC
abundance: -
d_gene: -
j_gene: TRBJ2-1
len: 15
v_gene: TRBV20-1

CDR3aa: CASSLIPPGITSNQPQHF
CDR3nt: TGTGCCAGCAGTCTGATCCCTCCCGGGATAACTAGCAATCAGCCCCAGCATTTT
abundance: many
d_gene: -
j_gene: TRBJ1-5
len: 18
v_gene: TRBV7-9

CDR3aa: CASRRNLAGVRQYF
CDR3nt: TGTGCCAGCCGCCGTAATCTAGCGGGAGTTCGGCAGTACTTC
abundance: -
d_gene: TRBD2
j_gene: TRBJ2-7
len: 14
v_gene: TRBV12-3/TRBV12-4

CDR3aa: CASSFHLGAGGLTEQFF
CDR3nt: TGTGCCAGCAGCTTCCACTTAGGAGCGGGAGGACTTACTGAGCAGTTCTTC
abundance: many
d_gene: TRBD2
j_gene: TRBJ2-1
len: 17
v_gene: TRBV7-2

CDR3aa: CASRKRRVQETQYF
CDR3nt: TGTGCCAGCAGGAAAAGGCGAGTTCAAGAGACCCAGTACTTC
abundance: -
d_gene: -
j_gene: TRBJ2-5
len: 14
v_gene: TRBV6-1

CDR3aa: CASSELRGMETQYF
CDR3nt: TGTGCCAGCAGCGAACTACGGGGGATGGAGACCCAGTACTTC
abundance: few
d_gene: -
j_gene: TRBJ2-5
len: 14
v_gene: TRBV7-9

CDR3aa: CASSLGGQRAEAFF
CDR3nt: TGTGCCAGCAGCTTAGGCGGCCAGAGAGCTGAAGCTTTCTTT
abundance: -
d_gene: -
j_gene: TRBJ1-1
len: 14
v_gene: TRBV7-2

CDR3aa: CASKRVVSNQPQHF
CDR3nt: TGTGCCAGCAAAAGGGTTGTCAGCAATCAGCCCCAGCATTTT
abundance: many
d_gene: -
j_gene: TRBJ1-5
len: 14
v_gene: TRBV6-1

CDR3aa: CASSLYGGMNTEAFF
CDR3nt: TGTGCCAGCAGCTTATACGGGGGAATGAACACTGAAGCTTTCTTT
abundance: many
d_gene: -
j_gene: TRBJ1-1
len: 15
v_gene: TRBV7-3

CDR3aa: CASSPRDPSTDTQYF
CDR3nt: TGTGCCAGTAGTCCCCGGGACCCCAGCACAGATACGCAGTATTTT
abundance: -
d_gene: -
j_gene: TRBJ2-3
len: 15
v_gene: TRBV19

CDR3aa: CASRGETSSYEQYF
CDR3nt: TGTGCCAGCAGAGGAGAAACAAGCTCCTACGAGCAGTACTTC
abundance: -
d_gene: -
j_gene: TRBJ2-7
len: 14
v_gene: TRBV6-1

CDR3aa: CASSRRTSGVVPNTGELFF
CDR3nt: TGTGCCAGCAGCCGCCGGACTAGCGGGGTCGTTCCGAACACCGGGGAGCTGTTTTTT
abundance: many
d_gene: TRBD2
j_gene: TRBJ2-2
len: 19
v_gene: TRBV7-3

CDR3aa: CAISSGLAGVREQFF
CDR3nt: TGTGCCATCAGCTCGGGACTAGCGGGAGTGCGTGAGCAGTTCTTC
abundance: few
d_gene: TRBD2
j_gene: TRBJ2-1
len: 15
v_gene: TRBV10-3

CDR3aa: CASSARGEAAYQETQYF
CDR3nt: TGTGCCAGCAGCGCCCGGGGAGAAGCGGCGTACCAAGAGACCCAGTACTTC
abundance: -
d_gene: -
j_gene: TRBJ2-5
len: 17
v_gene: TRBV9

CDR3aa: CASSAPPHYGYTF
CDR3nt: TGTGCCAGCAGCGCCCCGCCCCACTATGGCTACACCTTC
abundance: many
d_gene: -
j_gene: TRBJ1-2
len: 13
v_gene: TRBV7-2

CDR3aa: CASSPGRAEAFF
CDR3nt: TGTGCCAGCTCACCAGGCAGGGCGGAGGCTTTCTTT
abundance: -
d_gene: -
j_gene: TRBJ1-1
len: 12
v_gene: TRBV18

CDR3aa: CASRLWGTASTEAFF
CDR3nt: TGTGCCAGCAGGTTATGGGGGACCGCGAGCACTGAAGCTTTCTTT
abundance: -
d_gene: -
j_gene: TRBJ1-1
len: 15
v_gene: TRBV2

CDR3aa: CASSPRTTGGPYF
CDR3nt: TGTGCCAGCAGTCCACGTACTACAGGGGGTCCGTACTTC
abundance: -
d_gene: TRBD1
j_gene: TRBJ2-7
len: 13
v_gene: TRBV28

CDR3aa: CASSGPGLAGTYNEQFF
CDR3nt: TGTGCCAGCAGCGGCCCGGGACTAGCGGGAACTTACAATGAGCAGTTCTTC
abundance: many
d_gene: TRBD2
j_gene: TRBJ2-1
len: 17
v_gene: TRBV7-6

CDR3aa: CASSLYGGSNQPQHF
CDR3nt: TGTGCCAGCAGTTTATATGGGGGGAGCAATCAGCCCCAGCATTTT
abundance: -
d_gene: -
j_gene: TRBJ1-5
len: 15
v_gene: TRBV28

CDR3aa: CASKGYGGVGYTF
CDR3nt: TGTGCCAGCAAGGGTTACGGGGGCGTTGGCTACACCTTC
abundance: few
d_gene: -
j_gene: TRBJ1-2
len: 13
v_gene: TRBV28

CDR3aa: CASGDRDYEQYF
CDR3nt: TGTGCCAGCGGGGACCGTGACTACGAGCAGTACTTC
abundance: -
d_gene: -
j_gene: TRBJ2-7
len: 12
v_gene: TRBV6-8

CDR3aa: CASSAKLQTQYF
CDR3nt: TGTGCCAGCAGTGCGAAGCTACAGACCCAGTACTTC
abundance: -
d_gene: -
j_gene: TRBJ2-5
len: 12
v_gene: TRBV2

CDR3aa: CASSLGTANIQYF
CDR3nt: TGTGCCAGCAGCTTGGGAACCGCAAACATTCAGTACTTC
abundance: once
d_gene: -
j_gene: TRBJ2-4
len: 13
v_gene: TRBV11-2

CDR3aa: CASSLVSGSDEAFF
CDR3nt: TGTGCCAGCAGCTTAGTGTCAGGATCTGATGAAGCTTTCTTT
abundance: -
d_gene: -
j_gene: TRBJ1-1
len: 14
v_gene: TRBV7-8

CDR3aa: CASSPGTSQSGYTF
CDR3nt: TGTGCCAGCAGCCCAGGGACCTCCCAGTCGGGCTACACCTTC
abundance: -
d_gene: -
j_gene: TRBJ1-2
len: 14
v_gene: TRBV7-3

CDR3aa: CSCRWQGRPYGYTF
CDR3nt: TGCAGCTGTCGTTGGCAGGGGAGACCCTATGGCTACACCTTC
abundance: -
d_gene: -
j_gene: TRBJ1-2
len: 14
v_gene: TRBV29-1

CDR3aa: CASSYWDPRGDQPQHF
CDR3nt: TGTGCCAGCAGTTACTGGGACCCCCGGGGGGATCAGCCCCAGCATTTT
abundance: -
d_gene: -
j_gene: TRBJ1-5
len: 16
v_gene: TRBV6-5

CDR3aa: CASSSGLWETQYF
CDR3nt: TGTGCCAGTAGTTCGGGGTTATGGGAGACCCAGTACTTC
abundance: -
d_gene: -
j_gene: TRBJ2-5
len: 13
v_gene: TRBV19

CDR3aa: CASRMTGANTEAFF
CDR3nt: TGTGCCAGCAGAATGACAGGGGCCAACACTGAAGCTTTCTTT
abundance: few
d_gene: TRBD1
j_gene: TRBJ1-1
len: 14
v_gene: TRBV12-3/TRBV12-4

CDR3aa: CASSSPSETQYF
CDR3nt: TGTGCCAGCAGCTCACCTTCCGAGACCCAGTACTTC
abundance: few
d_gene: -
j_gene: TRBJ2-5
len: 12
v_gene: TRBV7-2

CDR3aa: CASSPARVGQFF
CDR3nt: TGTGCCAGCAGCCCCGCCCGGGTAGGGCAGTTCTTC
abundance: many
d_gene: -
j_gene: TRBJ2-1
len: 12
v_gene: TRBV12-3/TRBV12-4

CDR3aa: CASSLEQHRGSPLHF
CDR3nt: TGTGCCAGCAGCTTAGAACAGCACCGGGGTTCACCCCTCCACTTT
abundance: few
d_gene: -
j_gene: TRBJ1-6
len: 15
v_gene: TRBV11-2

CDR3aa: CASSLPRIPSGRAGETQYF
CDR3nt: TGTGCCAGCAGCTTACCCCGTATTCCTAGCGGGAGGGCTGGAGAGACCCAGTACTTC
abundance: -
d_gene: TRBD2
j_gene: TRBJ2-5
len: 19
v_gene: TRBV7-8

CDR3aa: CASSPSRISTDTQYF
CDR3nt: TGTGCCAGCAGTCCAAGCAGAATCAGCACAGATACGCAGTATTTT
abundance: -
d_gene: -
j_gene: TRBJ2-3
len: 15
v_gene: TRBV12-3/TRBV12-4

CDR3aa: CASSEIRTDTQYF
CDR3nt: TGCGCCAGCAGCGAGATACGCACAGATACGCAGTATTTT
abundance: few
d_gene: -
j_gene: TRBJ2-3
len: 13
v_gene: TRBV4-1